Sequencing of this T cell receptor beta chain was carried out in a study of blood T cell repertoires in COVID-19. Study as a whole: There were acute and convalescent COVID-19 samples, and they came from the United States, Italy and Spain.

CDR1 is LGHNA, CDR2 YSLEER, per germline. The length of the CDR3 is 16 residues. V was cut by 0 bases and J by 7 bases, with 13 bases left in between. TCRdb's copy holds only in-frame clones and misses some; the assay was immunoSEQ multiplex PCR. The profile shows 250,000 to 400,000 clones, approximately 90% of them singletons. The chain joins TRBV4-3 to TRBJ1-6; D is unclear. This TCR came from a young woman with COVID-19, enrolled during active disease. The source material was peripheral blood. CDR3 protein: CASSQDRGTRNSPLHF. The CDR3 DNA is TGCGCCAGCAGCCAAGATAGAGGAACCAGAAATTCACCCCTCCACTTT.